Described below is a single TCR beta chain sequence and its context. The antigen remains unidentified. This sample stems from a study of cytotoxic CD8 clonotypes in ibrutinib-treated CLL. Study context: Complete response was seen in 2 patients and partial in around 24; some 12 progressed and 14 stayed remitted after a median about six years. The sample average was roughly 240,000 productive templates and 85,000 to 95,000 productive rearrangements. Overall study results and limits: Public clonotypes were seen rarely and were contracted or stable on treatment.

Method: immunoSEQ multiplex PCR; TCRdb's copy keeps in-frame clones and lacks some. The table shows roughly 76,000 clones, with 80% occurring only once. Frozen PBMC stocks contributed roughly 2.1 micrograms of genomic DNA to the TCR beta libraries. This TCR came from a human donor with chronic lymphocytic leukemia. The source material was PBMCs, sampled at disease progression, from a patient treated with ibrutinib.

As DNA, the CDR3 is TGTGCCAGCAGCTCCACTACCTCGGTTGGGGAGCAGTACTTC. Translation: CASSSTTSVGEQYF. The V and J genes are TRBV13 and TRBJ2-7; D remains ambiguous. The CDR3 is 14 amino acids. Germline lookup yields CDR1 PRHDT and CDR2 FYEKMQ (reference sequence). Trimming pared 4 bases from V and 7 bases from J, leaving 17 bases between.